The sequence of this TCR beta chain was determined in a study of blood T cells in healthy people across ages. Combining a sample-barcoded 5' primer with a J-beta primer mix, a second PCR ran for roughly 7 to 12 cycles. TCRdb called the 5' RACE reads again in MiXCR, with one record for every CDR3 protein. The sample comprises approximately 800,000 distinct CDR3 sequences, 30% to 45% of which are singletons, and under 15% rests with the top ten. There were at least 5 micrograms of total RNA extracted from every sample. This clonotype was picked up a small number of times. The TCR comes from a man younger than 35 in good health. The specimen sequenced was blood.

This CDR3 is CASSSPSVEDQYF. CDR3 DNA sequence: TGCGCCAGCAGCTCTCCTAGTGTCGAGGACCAGTACTTC. The chain carries TRBV5-1 and TRBJ2-7; no clear D gene. CDR1 is SGHRS, CDR2 YFSETQ, per germline. The CDR3 length is 13 residues. Between the trimmed V and J ends, which lost 3 bases and 10 bases, there was a span of 17 bases.